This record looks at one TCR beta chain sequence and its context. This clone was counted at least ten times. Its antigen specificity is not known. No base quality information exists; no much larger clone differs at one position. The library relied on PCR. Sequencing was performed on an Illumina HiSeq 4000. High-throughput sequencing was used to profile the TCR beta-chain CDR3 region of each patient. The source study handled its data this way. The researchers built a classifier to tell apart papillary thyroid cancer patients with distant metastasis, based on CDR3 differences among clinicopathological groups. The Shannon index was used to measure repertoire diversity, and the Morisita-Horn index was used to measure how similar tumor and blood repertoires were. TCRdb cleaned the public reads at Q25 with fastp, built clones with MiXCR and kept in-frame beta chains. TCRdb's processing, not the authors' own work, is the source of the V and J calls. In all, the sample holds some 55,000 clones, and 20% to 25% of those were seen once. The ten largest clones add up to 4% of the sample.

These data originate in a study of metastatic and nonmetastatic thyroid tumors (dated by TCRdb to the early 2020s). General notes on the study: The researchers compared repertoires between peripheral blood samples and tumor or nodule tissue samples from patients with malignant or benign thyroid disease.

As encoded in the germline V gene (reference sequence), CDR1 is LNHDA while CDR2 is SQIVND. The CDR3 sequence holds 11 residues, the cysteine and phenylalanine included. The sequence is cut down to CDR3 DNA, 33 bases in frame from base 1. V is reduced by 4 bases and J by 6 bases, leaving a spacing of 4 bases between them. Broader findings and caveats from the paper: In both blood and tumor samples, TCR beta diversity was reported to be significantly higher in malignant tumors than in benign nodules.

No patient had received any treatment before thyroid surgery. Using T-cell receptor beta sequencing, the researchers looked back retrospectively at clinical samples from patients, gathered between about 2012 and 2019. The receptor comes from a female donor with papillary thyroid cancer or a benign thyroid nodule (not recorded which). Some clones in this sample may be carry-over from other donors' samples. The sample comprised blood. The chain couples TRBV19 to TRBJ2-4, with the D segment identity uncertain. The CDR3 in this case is CASSTRNIQYF. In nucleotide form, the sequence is TGTGCCAGTAGTACTCGAAACATTCAGTACTTC.